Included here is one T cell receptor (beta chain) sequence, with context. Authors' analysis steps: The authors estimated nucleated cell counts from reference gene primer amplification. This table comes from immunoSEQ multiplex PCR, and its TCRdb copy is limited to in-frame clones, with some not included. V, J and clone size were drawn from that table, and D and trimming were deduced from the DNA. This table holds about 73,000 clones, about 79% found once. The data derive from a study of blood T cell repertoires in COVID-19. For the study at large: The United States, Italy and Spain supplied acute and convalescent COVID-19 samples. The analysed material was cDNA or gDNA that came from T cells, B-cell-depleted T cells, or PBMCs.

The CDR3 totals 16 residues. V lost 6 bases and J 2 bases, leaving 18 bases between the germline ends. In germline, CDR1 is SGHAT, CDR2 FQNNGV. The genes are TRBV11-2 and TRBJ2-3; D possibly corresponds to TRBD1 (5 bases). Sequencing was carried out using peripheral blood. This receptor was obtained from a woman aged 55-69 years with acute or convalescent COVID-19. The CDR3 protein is CASRAAGHIVTDTQYF. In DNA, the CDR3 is TGTGCCAGCAGGGCCGCCGGACACATAGTCACAGATACGCAGTATTTT.